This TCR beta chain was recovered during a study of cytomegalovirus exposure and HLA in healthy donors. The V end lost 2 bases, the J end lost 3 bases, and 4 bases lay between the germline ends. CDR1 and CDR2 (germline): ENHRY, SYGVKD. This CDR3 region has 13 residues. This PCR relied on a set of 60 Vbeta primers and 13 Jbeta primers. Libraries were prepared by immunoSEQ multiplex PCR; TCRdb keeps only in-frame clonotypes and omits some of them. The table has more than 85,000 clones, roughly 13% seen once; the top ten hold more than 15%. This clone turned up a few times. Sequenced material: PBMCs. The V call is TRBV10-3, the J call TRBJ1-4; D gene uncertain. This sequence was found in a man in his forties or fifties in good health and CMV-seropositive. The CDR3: CAISEGPNEKLFF. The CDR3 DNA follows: TGTGCCATCAGTGAGGGGCCTAATGAAAAACTGTTTTTT.